What follows are 20 T cell receptor beta chains derived from one specimen sequenced in a study of PD-1 blockade in classical Hodgkin lymphoma. Time point of the sample: cycle 4 day 1 (C4D1), after 5 to 7 weeks of nivolumab. All the patients suffered relapse after autologous stem cell transplantation, and brentuximab vedotin exposure differed. Measured with immunoSEQ multiplex PCR; TCRdb has only the in-frame clones, and not every one. The sample yields tens of thousands of clones, about 80% seen once. Specimen: peripheral blood mononuclear cells (PBMCs), collected before the fourth cycle of nivolumab. These receptors all stem from a human donor with classical Hodgkin lymphoma.

The genes are TRBV28 and TRBJ1-5, with D perhaps matching TRBD1 (5 bases). The germline gives CDR1 MDHEN, CDR2 SYDVKM. Between the trimmed V and J ends, which lost 9 bases and 0 bases, there was a span of 18 bases. This CDR3 region has 16 residues. The CDR3 sequence is CASLAPDTYSNQPQHF. In nucleotides, the CDR3 is TGTGCCAGTCTTGCACCGGACACATATAGCAATCAGCCCCAGCATTTT. Together with reference TRBV28 and TRBJ1-5, the CDR3 gives the full variable domain: DVKVTQSSRYLVKRTGEKVFLECVQDMDHENMFWYRQDPGLGLRLIYFSYDVKMKEKGDIPEGYSVSREKKERFSLILESASTNQTSMYLCASLAPDTYSNQPQHFGDGTRLSIL.

J is TRBJ1-2 and V is TRBV20-1; perhaps TRBD1 as D (5 bases). This CDR3 spans 11 amino acids. Germline loops: CDR1 DFQATT, CDR2 SNEGSKA (reference sequence). With 5 bases removed from V and 5 bases from J, the gap between germline ends came to 9 bases. CDR3 sequence (DNA): TGCAGTGCTGGGACTGGATATGGCTACACCTTC. This translates into CSAGTGYGYTF.

This CDR3 reads CASSLGLEAKKLFF. The CDR3 region has the DNA TGTGCCAGCAGCTTGGGGCTAGAGGCAAAAAAACTGTTTTTT. The rearrangement joins TRBV7-9 to TRBJ1-4; a possible D gene is TRBD1 (5 bases). In germline, CDR1 is SEHNR, CDR2 FQNEAQ (reference sequence). The length of the CDR3 is 14 residues. Trimming took off 3 bases at V and 9 bases at J, with 14 bases between the two ends. Supplemented by reference TRBV7-9 and TRBJ1-4, the full variable domain reads DTGVSQNPRHKITKRGQNVTFRCDPISEHNRLYWYRQTLGQGPEFLTYFQNEAQLEKSRLLSDRFSAERPKGSFSTLEIQRTEQGDSAMYLCASSLGLEAKKLFFGSGTQLSVL.

This clone was counted only a few times. This sequence joins TRBV6-1 and TRBJ1-1; 8 bases are shared with TRBD1. Germline V gene sequence: CDR1 MNHNS, CDR2 SASEGT. The V and J ends lost 4 bases and 2 bases, in that order; junction bases with no gene match: 6. CDR3 length equals 15 residues. CDR3 sequence (DNA): TGTGCCAGCAGTGTAGCAGGGGGCGATAACACTGAAGCTTTCTTT. Amino acids: CASSVAGGDNTEAFF.

This clone was observed a few times. The chain employs TRBV6-5 and TRBJ2-5; 10 positions match TRBD2. The CDR3 extends over 14 amino acids. V was pared by 5 bases and J by 11 bases, with 11 bases of the junction left unmatched. Per the germline V gene, CDR1 is MNHEY and CDR2 is SVGAGI. The CDR3: CASSPTSGYGKQYF. The CDR3 region has the DNA TGTGCCAGCAGTCCGACTAGCGGGTATGGCAAGCAGTACTTC.

The gene calls are TRBV28 and TRBJ1-2; D unresolved. From germline, CDR1 is MDHEN and CDR2 SYDVKM. The CDR3 has 12 amino acids. Trimming shortened V by 6 bases and J by 4 bases, and 9 bases separated the two germline ends. The CDR3 nucleotides read TGTGCCAGCAGCTGGAGCCTCTATGGCTACACCTTC. The encoded protein is CASSWSLYGYTF.

The chain employs TRBV5-6 and TRBJ2-5; the D gene is possibly TRBD1 (6 bases). Germline V CDR1 and CDR2: SGHDT, YYEEEE. The CDR3 length is 17 residues. V shed 0 bases and J shed 5 bases, with 20 bases lying between them. The CDR3 coding sequence is TGTGCCAGCAGCTTGGCTTCGGGTACAGGGCTCCGGGAGACCCAGTACTTC. Translation: CASSLASGTGLRETQYF.

The chain has TRBV2 and TRBJ1-4, with TRBD1 as a possible D gene (5 bases). CDR1 is SNHLY and CDR2 is FYNNEI in the germline V gene. CDR3 length: 13 amino acids. With 7 bases removed from V and 4 bases from J, the gap between germline ends came to 10 bases. This chain's CDR3 is CASNRDYNEKLFF. CDR3 nucleotides: TGTGCCAGCAACCGGGACTATAATGAAAAACTGTTTTTT.

This clone was detected a few times. This chain joins TRBV27 and TRBJ2-7; 7 nucleotides agree with TRBD1. The length of the CDR3 is 15 residues. Trimming took 6 bases from V and 5 from J; bases not matched to a gene: 13. Germline V gives CDR1 MNHEY, CDR2 SMNVEV (reference sequence). The CDR3 coding sequence is TGTGCCAGCAGACTCGAGGGGGCGCGTCACCACGAGCAGTACTTC. The encoded protein is CASRLEGARHHEQYF.

On this clone: Within the sample, other DNA sequences also encode this same CDR3. V and J are TRBV19 and TRBJ1-5, with 8 bases that match TRBD1. The CDR3 runs 14 residues. The trim removed 4 bases at V and 7 bases at J, leaving 6 bases unmatched. Germline assignment: CDR1 LNHDA and CDR2 SQIVND (reference sequence). The DNA for the CDR3 is TGTGCCAGTAGTACAACAGGGGGGCGACAGCCCCAGCATTTT. Protein sequence: CASSTTGGRQPQHF.

A single count supports this clone. V usage is TRBV4-1 and J usage is TRBJ1-5, with D maybe TRBD1 (5 bases). The CDR3 totals 17 residues. From germline, CDR1 is MGHRA and CDR2 YSYEKL. V gave up 6 bases and J gave up 10 bases, with 28 bases separating them. This CDR3 is CASSYRDLLLGSSPQHF. For the CDR3, the DNA is TGCGCCAGCAGTTACCGGGACCTCCTATTAGGCTCGAGTCCCCAGCATTTT.

This rearrangement joins TRBV28 to TRBJ2-5; D is perhaps TRBD1 (6 bases). The length of the CDR3 is 14 residues. With 6 bases removed from V and 11 bases from J, the gap between germline ends came to 22 bases. Per germline, CDR1 MDHEN and CDR2 SYDVKM. In nucleotides, the CDR3 is TGTGCCAGCAGGACCTCGGGCAGGGGAGAAGAGCAGTACTTC. Translating it yields CASRTSGRGEEQYF.

V gene TRBV6-5 combines with J gene TRBJ2-5; D could derive from TRBD1 or TRBD2 (5 bases each). The CDR3 covers 14 residues. Germline V gene sequence: CDR1 MNHEY, CDR2 SVGAGI. Trimming removed 2 bases from V and 7 bases from J, with 14 bases in between. The CDR3 bases are TGTGCCAGCAGTTACGGGACCGGGACCGGGACCCAGTACTTC. This encodes CASSYGTGTGTQYF.

The chain is built from TRBV7-8 and TRBJ1-5; D is undetermined. Deletions cut 1 base from V and 2 bases from J, with 12 bases between. Germline V gene data show CDR1 as SGHVS and CDR2 as FQNEAQ. The CDR3 consists of 16 residues. In DNA form, the CDR3 reads TGTGCCAGCAGCTTAGAATTTCGGGAGCGCAATCAGCCCCAGCATTTT. Amino acid sequence: CASSLEFRERNQPQHF.

This chain uses TRBV5-1 with TRBJ1-1, with D perhaps matching TRBD1 (5 bases). Trimming removed 2 bases at V and 1 base at J, with 18 bases between. From germline, CDR1 is SGHRS and CDR2 YFSETQ. This CDR3 comprises 17 residues. In nucleotides, the CDR3 is TGCGCCAGCAGCTTAGGTCGGCCCGGGCAGGGGAACACTGAAGCTTTCTTT. This gives the protein CASSLGRPGQGNTEAFF.

The chain combines TRBV28 with TRBJ2-7; D is perhaps TRBD2 (7 bases). The CDR3 has 16 amino acids. Trimming cost V 2 bases and J 3 bases, with 17 bases left between them. The germline gives CDR1 MDHEN, CDR2 SYDVKM. The CDR3 nucleotides are TGTGCCAGCAGTTTAGCTGGGGGGGCGGGACACTACGAGCAGTACTTC. It yields the protein CASSLAGGAGHYEQYF.

This clone has a handful of counts. The chain carries TRBV5-1 and TRBJ1-5, with 11 bases lining up with TRBD1. Germline V gene sequence: CDR1 SGHRS, CDR2 YFSETQ. J was trimmed by 6 bases and V by 4 bases; bases with no gene match: 3. This CDR3 comprises 14 residues. CDR3 DNA sequence: TGCGCCAGCAGCGCAGGGACAGGGGGTCAGCCCCAGCATTTT. Protein product: CASSAGTGGQPQHF.

The V gene is TRBV19, the J gene TRBJ1-2; a possible D gene is TRBD1 (5 bases). Germline CDR1 reads LNHDA; CDR2 reads SQIVND (reference sequence). Trimming left V 1 base short and J 2 bases short, with 14 bases between. The CDR3 covers 16 residues. This chain's CDR3 is CASSIAGDGRNYGYTF. Written as DNA, the CDR3 is TGTGCCAGTAGTATAGCGGGGGACGGGAGGAACTATGGCTACACCTTC.

This clone was seen more than once but under ten times. V gene TRBV9 combines with J gene TRBJ1-5; TRBD1 matches at 10 bases. Germline V gene sequence: CDR1 SGDLS, CDR2 YYNGEE. This CDR3 comprises 16 residues. The trim removed 3 bases at V and 2 bases at J, leaving 5 bases unmatched. The CDR3 bases are TGTGCCAGCAGCGCGGGGACAGGGGCGGGCAATCAGCCCCAGCATTTT. This translates into CASSAGTGAGNQPQHF. The full variable domain, its missing parts supplied by reference TRBV9 and TRBJ1-5, is DSGVTQTPKHLITATGQRVTLRCSPRSGDLSVYWYQQSLDQGLQFLIQYYNGEERAKGNILERFSAQQFPDLHSELNLSSLELGDSALYFCASSAGTGAGNQPQHFGDGTRLSIL.

The V and J genes are TRBV5-4 and TRBJ2-3; D call uncertain. This CDR3 has 13 residues. CDR1 is SGHNT and CDR2 is YYREEE in the germline V gene (reference sequence). V was clipped by 0 bases and J by 5 bases, with 7 bases between them. The CDR3 protein is CASSLVPEDTQYF. The CDR3 coding sequence is TGTGCCAGCAGCTTGGTCCCAGAAGATACGCAGTATTTT.